This T cell receptor (beta chain) was sequenced in a study of cytomegalovirus exposure and HLA in healthy donors. The study, taken as a whole, reports: Earlier analysis yielded a pattern in which most TCR beta V segments were productive about 90% or about 30% of the time. A later analysis reported that several of the most significant clusters appeared to be linked to common viral pathogens, among them Epstein-Barr virus. It was shown in a later analysis that HLA-associated TCR beta chains were more clonally expanded than other, equally common chains.

A few counts support this clone. Its target is unknown. The study ran its PCR with 60 Vbeta and 13 Jbeta primers. Clones were sequenced by immunoSEQ multiplex PCR, and TCRdb holds only the in-frame ones, with some missing. The sample has 150,000 to 200,000 clones, around 76% seen once. This sequence was found in a woman in her thirties or forties in good health and CMV-seronegative. Sequencing was done on a sample of PBMCs.

CDR3 DNA: TGCAGCGTTGACGGATCGGACAAAGGATTCTACGAGCAGTACTTC. Amino acid sequence: CSVDGSDKGFYEQYF. V usage is TRBV29-1 and J usage is TRBJ2-7, with a possible D match to TRBD1 (5 bases). From germline, CDR1 is SQVTM and CDR2 ANQGSEA. The V end was cut by 3 bases, the J end by 3 bases, with 18 bases between. CDR3 length: 15 amino acids.